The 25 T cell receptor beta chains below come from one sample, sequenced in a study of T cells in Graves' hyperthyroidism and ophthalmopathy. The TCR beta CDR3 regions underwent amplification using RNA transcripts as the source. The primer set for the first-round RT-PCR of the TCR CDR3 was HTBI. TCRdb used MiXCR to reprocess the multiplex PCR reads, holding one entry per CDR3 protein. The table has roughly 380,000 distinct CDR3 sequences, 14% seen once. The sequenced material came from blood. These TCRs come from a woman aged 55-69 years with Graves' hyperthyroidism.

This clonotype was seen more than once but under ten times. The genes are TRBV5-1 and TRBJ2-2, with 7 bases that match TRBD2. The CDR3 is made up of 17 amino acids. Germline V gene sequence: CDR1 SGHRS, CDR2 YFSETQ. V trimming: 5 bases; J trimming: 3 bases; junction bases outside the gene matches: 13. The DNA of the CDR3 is TGCGCCAGCAGTTCTGAGGGTTTGGCGGGGGACACCGGGGAGCTGTTTTTT. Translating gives CASSSEGLAGDTGELFF.

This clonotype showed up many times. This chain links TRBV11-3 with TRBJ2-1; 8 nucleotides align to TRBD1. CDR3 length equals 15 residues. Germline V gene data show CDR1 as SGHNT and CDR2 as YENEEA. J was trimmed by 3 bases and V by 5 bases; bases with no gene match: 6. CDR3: CASSRLTGDYNEQFF. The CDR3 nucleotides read TGTGCCAGCAGCCGCTTGACAGGGGACTACAATGAGCAGTTCTTC.

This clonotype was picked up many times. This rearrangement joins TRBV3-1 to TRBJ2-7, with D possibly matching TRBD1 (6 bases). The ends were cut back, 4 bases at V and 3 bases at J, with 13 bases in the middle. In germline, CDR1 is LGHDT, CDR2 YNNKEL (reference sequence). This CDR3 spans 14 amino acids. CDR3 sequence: CASSLGQPFYEQYF. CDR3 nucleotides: TGTGCCAGCAGCCTAGGACAGCCTTTCTACGAGCAGTACTTC.

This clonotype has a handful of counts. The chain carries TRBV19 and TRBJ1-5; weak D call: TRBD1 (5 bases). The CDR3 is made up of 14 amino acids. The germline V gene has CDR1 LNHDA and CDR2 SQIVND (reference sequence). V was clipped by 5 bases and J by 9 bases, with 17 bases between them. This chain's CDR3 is CASSVTGPRGPQHF. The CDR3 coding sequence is TGTGCCAGTAGTGTTACAGGCCCCCGGGGGCCCCAGCATTTT. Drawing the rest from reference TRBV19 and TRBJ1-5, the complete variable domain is DGGITQSPKYLFRKEGQNVTLSCEQNLNHDAMYWYRQDPGQGLRLIYYSQIVNDFQKGDIAEGYSVSREKKESFPLTVTSAQKNPTAFYLCASSVTGPRGPQHFGDGTRLSIL.

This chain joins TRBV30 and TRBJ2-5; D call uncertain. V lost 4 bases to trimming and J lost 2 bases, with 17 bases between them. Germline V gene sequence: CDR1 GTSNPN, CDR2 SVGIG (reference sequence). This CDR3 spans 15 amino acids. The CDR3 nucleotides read TGTGCCTGGACCGCGGATATAGTCCCTCAAGAGACCCAGTACTTC. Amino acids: CAWTADIVPQETQYF.

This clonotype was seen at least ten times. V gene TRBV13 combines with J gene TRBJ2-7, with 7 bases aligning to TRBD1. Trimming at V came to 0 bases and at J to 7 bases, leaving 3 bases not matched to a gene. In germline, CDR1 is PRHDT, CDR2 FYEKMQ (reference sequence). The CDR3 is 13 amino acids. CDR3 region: CASSLGDRKEQYF. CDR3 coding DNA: TGTGCCAGCAGCTTAGGGGACAGGAAAGAGCAGTACTTC.

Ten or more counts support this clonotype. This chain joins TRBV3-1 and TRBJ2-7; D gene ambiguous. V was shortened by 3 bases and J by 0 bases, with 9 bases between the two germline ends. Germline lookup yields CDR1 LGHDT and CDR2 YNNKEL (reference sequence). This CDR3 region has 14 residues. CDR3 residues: CASSHFGSSYEQYF. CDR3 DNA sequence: TGTGCCAGCAGCCATTTCGGTAGCTCCTACGAGCAGTACTTC.

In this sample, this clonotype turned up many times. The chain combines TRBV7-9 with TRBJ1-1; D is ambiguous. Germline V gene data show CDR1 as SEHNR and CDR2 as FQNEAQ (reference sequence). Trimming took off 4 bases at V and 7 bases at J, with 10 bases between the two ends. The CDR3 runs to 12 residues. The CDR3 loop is CASSSGSGEAFF. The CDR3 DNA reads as TGTGCCAGCAGCTCGGGCTCGGGTGAAGCTTTCTTT.

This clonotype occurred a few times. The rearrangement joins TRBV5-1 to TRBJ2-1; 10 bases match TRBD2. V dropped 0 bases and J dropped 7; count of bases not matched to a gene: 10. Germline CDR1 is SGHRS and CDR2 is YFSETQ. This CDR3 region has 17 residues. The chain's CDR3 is CASSLGDLSSGRNEQFF. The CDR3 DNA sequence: TGCGCCAGCAGCTTGGGGGACCTGTCTAGCGGGAGAAATGAGCAGTTCTTC.

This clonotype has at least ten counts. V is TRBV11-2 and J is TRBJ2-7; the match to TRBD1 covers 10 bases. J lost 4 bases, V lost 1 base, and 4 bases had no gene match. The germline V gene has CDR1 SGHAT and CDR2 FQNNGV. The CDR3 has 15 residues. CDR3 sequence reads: CASSLVGTGEYEQYF. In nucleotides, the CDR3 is TGTGCCAGCAGCTTAGTTGGGACAGGGGAATACGAGCAGTACTTC.

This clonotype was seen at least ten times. This CDR3 reads CAISESTTVAKNIQYF. CDR3 DNA sequence: TGTGCCATCAGTGAGTCGACTACTGTAGCCAAAAACATTCAGTACTTC. The chain recombines TRBV10-3 with TRBJ2-4; maybe TRBD2 (5 bases). Germline values: CDR1 ENHRY, CDR2 SYGVKD. Trimming removed 0 bases from V and 0 bases from J, with 9 bases in between. The CDR3 runs to 16 residues.

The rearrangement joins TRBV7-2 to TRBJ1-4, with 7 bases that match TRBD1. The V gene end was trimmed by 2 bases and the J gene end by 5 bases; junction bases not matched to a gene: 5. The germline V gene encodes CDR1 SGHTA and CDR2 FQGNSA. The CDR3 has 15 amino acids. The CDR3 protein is CASSLTGTANEKLFF. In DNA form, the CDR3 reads TGTGCCAGCAGCTTAACCGGGACAGCGAATGAAAAACTGTTTTTT.

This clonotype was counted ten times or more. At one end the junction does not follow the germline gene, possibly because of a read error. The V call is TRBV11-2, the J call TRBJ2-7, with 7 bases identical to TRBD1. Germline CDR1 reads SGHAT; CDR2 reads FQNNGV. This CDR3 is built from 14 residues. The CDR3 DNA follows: TGTGCCGGCAGCTCGCGACAGGGCTCGGACGAGCAGTACTTC. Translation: CAGSSRQGSDEQYF.

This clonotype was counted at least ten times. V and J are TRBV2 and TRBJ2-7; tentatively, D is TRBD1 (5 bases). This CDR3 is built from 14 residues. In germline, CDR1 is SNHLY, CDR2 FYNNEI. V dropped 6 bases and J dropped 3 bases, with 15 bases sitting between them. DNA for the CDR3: TGTGCCAGCAGAACCCGACAGAGTAACTACGAGCAGTACTTC. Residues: CASRTRQSNYEQYF.

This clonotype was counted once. CDR3 coding DNA: TGTGCCAGCTCACCGGGACAAATGAGCACTGAAGCTTTCTTT. Residues: CASSPGQMSTEAFF. The chain employs TRBV18 and TRBJ1-1; a weak D match, TRBD1 (6 bases). The V end was cut by 3 bases, the J end by 4 bases, with 12 bases between. Germline CDR1 KGHSH, CDR2 LQKENI. The CDR3 is made up of 14 amino acids.

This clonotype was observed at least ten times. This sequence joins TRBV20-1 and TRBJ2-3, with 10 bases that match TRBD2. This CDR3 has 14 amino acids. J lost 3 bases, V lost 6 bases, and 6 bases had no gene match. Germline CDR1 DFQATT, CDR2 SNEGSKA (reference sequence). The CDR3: CSASSGSRTDTQYF. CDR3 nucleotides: TGCAGTGCATCTAGCGGGAGCAGGACAGATACGCAGTATTTT.

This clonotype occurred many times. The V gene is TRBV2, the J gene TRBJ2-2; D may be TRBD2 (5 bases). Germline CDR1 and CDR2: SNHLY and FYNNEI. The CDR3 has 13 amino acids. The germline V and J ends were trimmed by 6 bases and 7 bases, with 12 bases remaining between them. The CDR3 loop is CASRQSAGGELFF. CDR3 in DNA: TGTGCCAGCAGGCAGTCTGCGGGCGGGGAGCTGTTTTTT.

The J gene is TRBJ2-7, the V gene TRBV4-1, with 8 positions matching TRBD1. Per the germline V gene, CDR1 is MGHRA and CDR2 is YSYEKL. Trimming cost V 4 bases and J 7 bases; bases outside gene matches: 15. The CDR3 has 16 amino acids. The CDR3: CASSPWGQGARAEQYF. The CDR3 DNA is TGCGCCAGCAGCCCTTGGGGGCAGGGGGCGCGAGCGGAGCAGTACTTC.

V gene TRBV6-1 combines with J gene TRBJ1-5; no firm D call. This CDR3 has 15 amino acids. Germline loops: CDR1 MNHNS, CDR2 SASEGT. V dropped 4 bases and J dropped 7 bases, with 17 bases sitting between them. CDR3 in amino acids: CASSANLSLFQPQHF. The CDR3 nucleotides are TGTGCCAGCAGTGCCAATTTAAGCCTCTTCCAGCCCCAGCATTTT.

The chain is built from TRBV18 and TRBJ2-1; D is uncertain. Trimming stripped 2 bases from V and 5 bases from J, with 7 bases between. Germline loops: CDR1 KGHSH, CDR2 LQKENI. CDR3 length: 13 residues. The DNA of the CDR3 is TGTGCCAGCTCACCAAAGTCTAACAATGAGCAGTTCTTC. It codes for CASSPKSNNEQFF.

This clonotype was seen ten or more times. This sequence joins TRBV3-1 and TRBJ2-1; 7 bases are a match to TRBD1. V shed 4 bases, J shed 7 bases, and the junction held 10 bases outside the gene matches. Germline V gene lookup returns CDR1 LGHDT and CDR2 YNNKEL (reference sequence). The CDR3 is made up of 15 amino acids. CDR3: CASSLTGDRDNEQFF. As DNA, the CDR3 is TGTGCCAGCAGCCTCACCGGCGACAGGGATAATGAGCAGTTCTTC.

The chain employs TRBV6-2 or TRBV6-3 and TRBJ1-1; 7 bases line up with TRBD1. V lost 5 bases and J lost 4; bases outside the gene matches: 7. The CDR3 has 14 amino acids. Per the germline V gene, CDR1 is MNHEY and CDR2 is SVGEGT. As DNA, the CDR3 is TGTGCCAGCAGTACACCCTCAGGGGGCACTGAAGCTTTCTTT. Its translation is CASSTPSGGTEAFF.

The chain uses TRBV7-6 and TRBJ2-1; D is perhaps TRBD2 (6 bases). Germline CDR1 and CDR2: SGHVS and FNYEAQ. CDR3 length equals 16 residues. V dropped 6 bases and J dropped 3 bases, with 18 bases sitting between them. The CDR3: CASSAPGLLSYNEQFF. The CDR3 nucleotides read TGTGCCAGCAGTGCCCCGGGACTCCTGAGCTACAATGAGCAGTTCTTC.

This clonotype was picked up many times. Here the CDR3 reads CSVEVKREAQETQYF. As DNA, the CDR3 is TGCAGCGTTGAAGTGAAGCGGGAGGCCCAAGAGACCCAGTACTTC. V is TRBV29-1 and J is TRBJ2-5; 9 bases are shared with TRBD2. This CDR3 region has 15 residues. The germline CDR1 and CDR2 sequences are SQVTM and ANQGSEA. V trimming: 1 base; J trimming: 1 base; junction bases outside the gene matches: 4.

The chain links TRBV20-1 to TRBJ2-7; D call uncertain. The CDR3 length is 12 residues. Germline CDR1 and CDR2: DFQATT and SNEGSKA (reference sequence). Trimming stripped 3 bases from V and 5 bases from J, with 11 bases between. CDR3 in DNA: TGCAGTGCTAGCGGTCCCTGGGACGAGCAGTACTTC. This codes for CSASGPWDEQYF.